This T cell receptor beta chain is drawn from a study of tumor-infiltrating lymphocytes in primary liver carcinoma (dated by TCRdb to about 2017). In the study overall: Of the five patients (three men and two women, aged 30 to 69 years), four had hepatocellular carcinoma and one had combined HCC and intrahepatic cholangiocarcinoma. The five patients had tumors staged T1-T3 N0M0, with maximum diameters ranging from about 4.2 to 11 cm. Each sample produced roughly 3.5 to 7.13 million productive TCRbeta reads, and read depth showed no significant difference between tissue types. For each liver tumor, the study sampled five regions along with adjacent normal tissue and blood, and applied TCRbeta repertoire sequencing, expression microarrays and whole-exome sequencing. TCRbeta repertoire sequencing covered roughly 35 specimens from 5 patients: around 25 tumor regions, 5 adjacent noncancerous liver tissues and 5 peripheral blood samples. To link TCRbeta repertoire diversity to the local molecular phenotype, the 20 to 25 tumor region samples were profiled with Agilent mRNA microarrays. Repertoires from technical replicates were highly reproducible, with mean shared-clone rates about 0.9 and correlation coefficients above 0.98.

A constant-region primer and ProtoScript II reverse transcriptase were used to reverse-transcribe TCRbeta-specific cDNA from 500 ng total RNA. Construction of the TCRbeta libraries relied on three nested rounds of multiplex PCR, following a slightly modified ARM-PCR procedure. Each of the first two PCR rounds ran for approximately 10 cycles using multiplex TRBV1-TRBV30 forward primers together with a Cbeta reverse primer. Sample barcodes and Illumina adapters were added in a final 25-cycle PCR using Deep VentR polymerase. Before sequencing, amplicons between 200 and 500 bp were purified from gel using a QIAquick gel extraction kit. An Illumina HiSeq 2500 was used to sequence the TCRbeta amplicons, generating 250-bp paired-end reads. On the study's bioinformatics: Trimmomatic v0.33 was used to quality-trim the reads, and FLASH v1.2.11 was used to merge paired reads so that full CDR3 sequences could be recovered. V, D and J germline segments were assigned to the rearranged TCRbeta sequences by MiGEC v1.2.1b. Clonotype statistics, along with Shannon-Wiener diversity indices, were calculated using VDJtools v1.0.0. To reduce sampling bias, subsequent analyses other than the diversity analysis used only the 250 most abundant clonotypes in each sample. TCRdb reran the public reads through fastp at Q25 and MiXCR, keeping productive beta chains. When rows share a CDR3 protein, they turn into one entry using the most common DNA and genes. The V and J calls reflect TCRdb's pipeline rather than the authors' work. Counted in this sample were around 190,000 distinct CDR3 sequences; just under 85% of them appeared once. The ten largest make up around a sixth of the sample.

Total RNA and DNA were co-extracted from about 19-30 mg of bulk tissue with the AllPrep DNA/RNA mini kit, without cell sorting. Between late 2015 and March 2016, a handful of patients in China with histopathologically diagnosed primary liver carcinoma had surgical resection. Patients had chronic HBV infection and were treatment-naive at sampling. Each tumor was sampled at five spatially separated regions: the tumor centre plus the superior, inferior, left-lateral and right-lateral poles. Histological examination found more than 80% viable tumor cells in every tumor sample. Pieces of fresh tumor and adjacent tissue were cut in half, with one half kept in RNAlater at -80 degrees C and the other half sent for histology. Points on this clonotype: Which antigen it targets is not known. One junction end does not reproduce the germline sequence, and a read error may be involved.

Taken from the germline V gene, the CDR1 and CDR2 loops are KGHDR and SFDVKD. The CDR3 runs 15 amino acids, cysteine and phenylalanine included. Of all the DNA, just the CDR3 is kept, 45 bases in frame from base 1. On the study overall, not on this receptor specifically: Only the TCR beta chain was sequenced, which likely underestimates true repertoire diversity because unpaired alpha chains were not captured. Only about 7-25% of top clones were found in all five regions of a tumor, suggesting spatial heterogeneity of tumor-infiltrating T cells. The top 250 clones made up a significantly larger repertoire fraction in tumors than in blood (p = 0.039). Because the samples were bulk and unsorted, CD4+ and CD8+ T cell repertoires could not be compared. With just four to six patients in the study, the authors point out that the findings should be validated in a larger study. Repertoire overlap was found to be higher between tumor regions (mean approximately 35%) than between tumor-adjacent (roughly 17%) or tumor-blood (roughly 15%) pairs, consistent with antigen-driven expansion.

The clonotype comes from a middle-aged man with primary liver carcinoma and hepatitis B virus infection. The specimen sequenced was tumor tissue from primary liver carcinoma. The rearranged segments are TRBV24-1 and TRBJ2-3; the D gene is possibly TRBD1 or TRBD2, each agreeing over 5 bases. CDR3 loop: CTTSRGGVTSDTQYF. The sequenced DNA: TGTACCACCAGTCGGGGCGGCGTCACATCAGATACGCAGTATTTT.